This T cell receptor (beta chain) was observed in a study of identical twins. A few counts support this clonotype. TCRdb processed the 5' RACE reads anew with MiXCR; each CDR3 protein has one entry. The sample includes about 790,000 distinct CDR3 sequences, 18% of them seen just once. The same data also contributed to another study, on T cells expressing NK-cell markers.

The sequence was collected from a young woman in good health. Sequences were obtained from PBMCs.

CDR3 DNA: TGTGCCAGCAGTTACCCAGGGGCCAACACTGAAGCTTTCTTT. Its protein is CASSYPGANTEAFF. The gene calls are TRBV6-5 and TRBJ1-1; weak D call: TRBD1 (6 bases). Germline V gene sequence: CDR1 MNHEY, CDR2 SVGAGI. This CDR3 comprises 14 residues. Deletions cut 2 bases from V and 2 bases from J, with 9 bases between.